These 25 T cell receptor beta chains came from one sample sequenced in a study of shared clonotypes between healthy human individuals. Profiling relied on immunoSEQ multiplex PCR, and the TCRdb table lists in-frame clones only, not all of them. This sample carries about 680,000 clones, approximately 75% of them seen once, and the ten largest clones take around 1.8%. The material sequenced was memory CD4+ T cells sorted from blood. Documented subset: CD45RA-negative fraction. These receptors all stem from a woman under 40 in good health.

This clone was counted once. Other nucleotide sequences in the sample specify the same CDR3. The gene calls are TRBV6-6 and TRBJ2-7; perhaps D is TRBD1 or TRBD2 (5 bases each). Germline CDR1 reads MNHNY; CDR2 reads SVGAGI (reference sequence). The germline V and J ends were trimmed by 4 bases and 2 bases, with 12 bases remaining between them. The CDR3 runs 14 residues. CDR3 DNA: TGTGCCAGCAGTTCAGGGACGGCGACCTACGAGCAGTACTTC. Residues: CASSSGTATYEQYF.

The chain recombines TRBV5-4 with TRBJ2-3; 9 positions agree with TRBD2. The CDR3 sequence is 15 residues long. The J segment lost 4 bases and the V segment lost 0 bases, leaving 3 bases of the junction unmatched. Germline V CDR1 and CDR2: SGHNT, YYREEE (reference sequence). CDR3 in DNA: TGTGCCAGCAGCTTGGAGATAGCGGGAGCAGATACGCAGTATTTT. Its translation is CASSLEIAGADTQYF. Based on the CDR3 plus reference TRBV5-4 and TRBJ2-3, the full variable domain is ETGVTQSPTHLIKTRGQQVTLRCSSQSGHNTVSWYQQALGQGPQFIFQYYREEENGRGNFPPRFSGLQFPNYSSELNVNALELDDSALYLCASSLEIAGADTQYFGPGTRLTVL.

The CDR3 nucleotides are TGTGCCAGCAGTTTATCGGGGAATCAGCCCCAGCATTTT. Protein: CASSLSGNQPQHF. V and J are TRBV27 and TRBJ1-5; D is ambiguous. The V gene's germline CDR1 is MNHEY and CDR2 SMNVEV (reference sequence). The ends were cut back, 0 bases at V and 4 bases at J, with 4 bases in the middle. The CDR3 loop spans 13 amino acids.

This chain uses TRBV7-2 with TRBJ2-7, with D tentatively TRBD1 or TRBD2 (5 bases each). Trimming pared 1 base from V and 6 bases from J, leaving 16 bases between. There are 15 residues in the CDR3. Germline CDR1 reads SGHTA; CDR2 reads FQGNSA. The DNA for the CDR3 is TGTGCCAGCAGCTTAGGGAACGGGGCGGGTAGCGAGCAGTACTTC. Protein: CASSLGNGAGSEQYF. Filled out from reference TRBV7-2 and TRBJ2-7, the complete variable domain reads GAGVSQSPSNKVTEKGKDVELRCDPISGHTALYWYRQSLGQGLEFLIYFQGNSAPDKSGLPSDRFSAERTGGSVSTLTIQRTQQEDSAVYLCASSLGNGAGSEQYFGPGTRLTVT.

The gene calls are TRBV10-3 and TRBJ1-4; D is uncertain. CDR3 size: 12 residues. Germline V gives CDR1 ENHRY, CDR2 SYGVKD. V lost 0 bases, J lost 10 bases, and 6 bases lay in between. The CDR3 loop reads CAISESAGKLFF. The CDR3 bases are TGTGCCATCAGTGAGTCGGCTGGAAAACTGTTTTTT.

This chain uses TRBV29-1 with TRBJ2-3; tentatively, D is TRBD1 (5 bases). The CDR3 spans 14 residues. V lost 7 bases to trimming and J lost 0 bases, with 14 bases between them. Germline values: CDR1 SQVTM, CDR2 ANQGSEA. CDR3 protein: CSARYRSSTDTQYF. CDR3 sequence (DNA): TGCAGCGCCCGCTACAGGTCTAGCACAGATACGCAGTATTTT.

The J gene is TRBJ1-1, the V gene TRBV6-5; no clear D. V lost 8 bases to trimming and J lost 9 bases, with 16 bases between them. CDR1 is MNHEY and CDR2 is SVGAGI in the germline V gene. CDR3 size: 12 residues. The CDR3 is CASATSGGQAFF. In DNA form, the CDR3 reads TGTGCCAGCGCCACCTCGGGCGGCCAAGCTTTCTTT.

This chain joins TRBV7-9 and TRBJ2-7, with D tentatively TRBD1 (5 bases). Trimming cost V 6 bases and J 6 bases, with 15 bases left between them. In germline, CDR1 is SEHNR, CDR2 FQNEAQ (reference sequence). This CDR3 contains 13 residues. DNA for the CDR3: TGTGCCAGCAGGGACCTCTCAGGGTCCGAGCAGTACTTC. It specifies CASRDLSGSEQYF.

This chain uses TRBV28 with TRBJ2-3, with 11 bases lining up with TRBD2. The trim removed 4 bases at V and 3 bases at J, leaving 6 bases unmatched. The CDR3 consists of 16 residues. Germline loops: CDR1 MDHEN, CDR2 SYDVKM. The CDR3 spells CASSSLAGGWTDTQYF. The CDR3 bases are TGTGCCAGCAGTTCGCTAGCGGGAGGTTGGACAGATACGCAGTATTTT.

CDR3 sequence: CASGTGGNKETQYF. As DNA, the CDR3 is TGTGCCAGCGGGACGGGCGGGAATAAGGAGACCCAGTACTTC. The chain uses TRBV5-4 and TRBJ2-5, with a possible D match to TRBD2 (6 bases). V was pared by 7 bases and J by 5 bases, with 18 bases between. The CDR3 is made up of 14 amino acids. Germline V gene sequence: CDR1 SGHNT, CDR2 YYREEE (reference sequence).

The V call is TRBV4-2, the J call TRBJ2-1; 10 nucleotides match TRBD2. The CDR3 extends over 16 amino acids. The germline V gene has CDR1 LGHNA and CDR2 YNFKEQ. V shed 4 bases, J shed 8 bases, and the junction held 11 bases outside the gene matches. The CDR3 here is CASSPGGSGRADEQFF. The DNA of the CDR3 is TGTGCCAGCAGCCCCGGTGGCAGCGGGAGGGCCGATGAGCAGTTCTTC.

This clone has just a few counts. This sequence joins TRBV28 and TRBJ2-4; tentatively, D is TRBD2 (7 bases). Between the trimmed V and J ends, which lost 6 bases and 2 bases, there was a span of 14 bases. The CDR3 is 15 residues long. Germline loops: CDR1 MDHEN, CDR2 SYDVKM. The CDR3 spells CASRRGGGTKNIQYF. For the CDR3, the DNA is TGTGCCAGCAGAAGGGGGGGAGGGACCAAAAACATTCAGTACTTC.

This clone was observed a handful of times. The chain couples TRBV19 to TRBJ2-2, with TRBD2 as a possible D gene (5 bases). Germline CDR1 is LNHDA and CDR2 is SQIVND (reference sequence). V lost 6 bases and J lost 6, with 11 bases in between. The length of the CDR3 is 13 residues. CDR3 region: CASSERVPGELFF. The DNA of the CDR3 is TGTGCCAGTAGCGAGAGGGTGCCCGGGGAGCTGTTTTTT.

The J gene is TRBJ1-1, the V gene TRBV7-9; D gene uncertain. The CDR3 consists of 13 residues. V was trimmed by 3 bases and J by 7 bases, leaving 12 bases between them. Germline values: CDR1 SEHNR, CDR2 FQNEAQ (reference sequence). CDR3 sequence reads: CASSFISGIEAFF. CDR3 coding DNA: TGTGCCAGCAGCTTCATATCGGGAATTGAAGCTTTCTTT.

As regards this clone: Additional DNA sequences in this sample encode the identical CDR3. This chain links TRBV6-5 with TRBJ1-4; possible D gene TRBD1, 6 bases. The CDR3 has 14 residues. Germline V lookup: CDR1 MNHEY, CDR2 SVGAGI. The germline V and J ends were trimmed by 5 bases and 3 bases, with 10 bases remaining between them. CDR3 sequence: CASSRTASNEKLFF. DNA of the CDR3: TGTGCCAGCAGTCGGACAGCTTCTAATGAAAAACTGTTTTTT.

The chain has TRBV19 and TRBJ2-3; D unresolved. CDR1 LNHDA and CDR2 SQIVND come from the germline V gene (reference sequence). V was shortened by 5 bases and J by 6 bases, with 30 bases between the two germline ends. The CDR3 runs to 19 residues. Written as DNA, the CDR3 is TGTGCCAGTAGTGCAACCTCTCGAGGCTGGCGGAGTCCCGGGGATACGCAGTATTTT. Protein sequence: CASSATSRGWRSPGDTQYF.

The chain joins TRBV4-1 to TRBJ2-1; TRBD2 aligns across 10 bases. There are 16 residues in the CDR3. V lost 1 base and J lost 9; bases outside the gene matches: 9. Per the germline V gene, CDR1 is MGHRA and CDR2 is YSYEKL. CDR3 DNA sequence: TGCGCCAGCAGCCAAGCCCCAGCGGGAGGGCATAGTGAGCAGTTCTTC. Its protein product is CASSQAPAGGHSEQFF.

This chain connects TRBV4-1 to TRBJ1-1; D is ambiguous. Trimming stripped 4 bases from V and 4 bases from J, with 10 bases between. Germline assignment: CDR1 MGHRA and CDR2 YSYEKL. The CDR3 extends over 13 amino acids. As DNA, the CDR3 is TGCGCCAGCAGCCCGACCGAAGCCACTGAAGCTTTCTTT. Its protein product is CASSPTEATEAFF.

In nucleotides, the CDR3 is TGTGCCATCACAACCCAGCGGGAGTCGGGTGAGCAGTTCTTC. Translating gives CAITTQRESGEQFF. J is TRBJ2-1 and V is TRBV28; 8 nucleotides line up with TRBD2. The trim removed 10 bases at V and 9 bases at J, leaving 14 bases unmatched. The CDR3 is made up of 14 amino acids. Germline V gene sequence: CDR1 MDHEN, CDR2 SYDVKM.

The chain joins TRBV10-1 to TRBJ2-3; D call uncertain. V was clipped by 0 bases and J by 2 bases, with 6 bases between them. The CDR3 has 14 amino acids. Germline V lookup: CDR1 WNHNN, CDR2 SYGVQD (reference sequence). The CDR3 loop reads CASSESVDTDTQYF. The CDR3 DNA is TGCGCCAGCAGTGAGTCGGTAGACACAGATACGCAGTATTTT.

This clone was picked up one time. The genes are TRBV28 and TRBJ2-1, with D possibly being TRBD2 (5 bases). The germline V gene encodes CDR1 MDHEN and CDR2 SYDVKM. The ends were cut back, 6 bases at V and 4 bases at J, with 16 bases in the middle. The CDR3 has 15 amino acids. The CDR3 sequence is CASRLEGIRYNEQFF. The DNA for the CDR3 is TGTGCCAGCAGACTAGAAGGGATTAGGTACAATGAGCAGTTCTTC.

V gene TRBV15 combines with J gene TRBJ2-7; 13 nucleotides line up with TRBD2. The CDR3 consists of 16 residues. CDR1 LNHNV and CDR2 YYDKDF come from the germline V gene (reference sequence). V dropped 0 bases and J dropped 6; count of bases not matched to a gene: 5. The CDR3 sequence is CATSRELAGGPFEQYF. CDR3 DNA sequence: TGTGCCACCAGCAGAGAACTAGCGGGAGGGCCATTCGAGCAGTACTTC.

J is TRBJ2-5 and V is TRBV5-1; D gene ambiguous. Germline V gene sequence: CDR1 SGHRS, CDR2 YFSETQ. This CDR3 has 13 residues. V was clipped by 4 bases and J by 2 bases, with 9 bases between them. The CDR3 here is CASSNQMQETQYF. The CDR3 coding sequence is TGCGCCAGCAGCAATCAGATGCAAGAGACCCAGTACTTC.

J is TRBJ2-7 and V is TRBV27; D is uncertain. CDR3 length: 15 amino acids. Trimming cost V 1 base and J 1 base, with 11 bases left between them. Germline CDR1 MNHEY, CDR2 SMNVEV (reference sequence). Written as DNA, the CDR3 is TGTGCCAGCAGTTTATACCCTTTAGATTCCTACGAGCAGTACTTC. Its translation: CASSLYPLDSYEQYF.

The rearrangement links TRBV28 to TRBJ1-4, with TRBD1 matching 8 bases. After removal of 5 bases from V and 6 bases from J, the junction contained 8 bases not matched to a gene. Germline CDR1 MDHEN, CDR2 SYDVKM. The CDR3 covers 15 residues. CDR3 coding DNA: TGTGCCAGCAGTCCCTCAGGACAGGGCGATGAAAAACTGTTTTTT. This sequence encodes CASSPSGQGDEKLFF.